This T cell receptor beta chain was profiled in a study of cytomegalovirus exposure and HLA in healthy donors. Trimming left V 6 bases short and J 3 bases short, with 24 bases between. The V gene's germline CDR1 is LNHDA and CDR2 SQIVND (reference sequence). The CDR3 loop spans 17 amino acids. This clone was seen a single time. A multiplex PCR was run with 60 Vbeta primers and 13 Jbeta primers. Using immunoSEQ multiplex PCR, the repertoire was profiled, and TCRdb retains in-frame clones only, with some absent. The sample lists approximately 140,000 clones; 70% to 90% were seen once. The receptor's source is a woman aged 40 to 49 in good health and CMV-seropositive. Material: PBMCs. The V and J genes are TRBV19 and TRBJ2-7; possible D gene TRBD1, 6 bases. CDR3 DNA sequence: TGTGCCAGTAGGTCCACGACAGGCCAGGGGATAGACTACGAGCAGTACTTC. It is translated as CASRSTTGQGIDYEQYF.